The rows below give T cell receptor beta chains drawn from one sample of a study of vaccination and CD4 T cells after COVID-19. From the PCR reads, TCRdb called clonotypes with MiXCR, one entry per CDR3 protein. Of approximately 15,000 distinct CDR3 sequences listed, about a fifth are singletons. No antigen has been assigned to these receptors. Material: CD4+ T cells from blood, cultured in vitro, obtained before SARS-CoV-2 vaccination. The receptors derive from a human donor who received a COVID-19 vaccine. Each CDR3 is given with its conserved first and last residue. D genes are given only for firm matches. Clone size is not always given. Where it is, it says once, few, many or a class for expanded clones.

NA	medium-sized	TRBV15	TRBJ1-2	TGTGCCACCAGCAGAGATGTGTTTAACTATGGCTACACCTTC	CATSRDVFNYGYTF
NA	medium-sized	TRBV6-1	TRBJ2-5	TGTGCCAGCAGTGATATCGTTGGGGAGACCCAGTACTTC	CASSDIVGETQYF
TRBD2	NA	TRBV7-3	TRBJ2-3	TGTGCCAGCAGCCCGGGACTAGCCACAGATACGCAGTATTTT	CASSPGLATDTQYF
TRBD2	NA	TRBV20-1	TRBJ2-3	TGCAGTGCTAGAATCCAGCGGGGGCAGTATTTT	CSARIQRGQYF
TRBD2	NA	TRBV24-1	TRBJ2-7	TGTGCCACCAGTCCAGGACTAGCGGGCGCCTCCTACGAGCAGTACTTC	CATSPGLAGASYEQYF
TRBD1	NA	TRBV20-1	TRBJ2-1	TGCAGTGCTAGATCCCCGACAGGGGTGACCTACAATGAGCAGTTCTTC	CSARSPTGVTYNEQFF
NA	few	TRBV20-1	TRBJ1-1	TGCAGTGCTAGATCTATCAGGGGAGCTTTCTTT	CSARSIRGAFF
TRBD2	few	TRBV7-3	TRBJ2-5	TGTGCCAGCAGCGCCGGACTAGCGGGAGAGACCCAGTACTTC	CASSAGLAGETQYF
NA	few	TRBV18	TRBJ2-6	TGTGCCAGCTCACCGGAACAGGGTAGGTCCGGGGCCAACGTCCTGACTTTC	CASSPEQGRSGANVLTF
TRBD2	few	TRBV20-1	TRBJ2-3	TGCAGTGCTAGAGATGCAGGGCTAGCGGTATCAGATACGCAGTATTTT	CSARDAGLAVSDTQYF
NA	few	TRBV19	TRBJ1-3	TGTGCCAGTAGTGGGCAGAACTCTGGAAACACCATATATTTT	CASSGQNSGNTIYF
NA	few	TRBV7-2	TRBJ2-7	TGTGCCAGCAGCTTAGCTGACCAACCCTTATACGAGCAGTACTTC	CASSLADQPLYEQYF
NA	few	TRBV14	TRBJ1-2	TGTGCCAGCAGCCAGGCTCGACAGGCGACCTATGGCTACACCTTC	CASSQARQATYGYTF
TRBD1	few	TRBV6-1	TRBJ1-2	TGTGCCAGCAGTCGACAGGGTGGGGATGGCTACACCTTC	CASSRQGGDGYTF
TRBD2	NA	TRBV24-1	TRBJ2-1	TGTGCCACCAGTGATTTGGAGCGGGGGGCCTACAATGAGCAGTTCTTC	CATSDLERGAYNEQFF
NA	NA	TRBV5-1	TRBJ2-3	TGCGCCAGCAGCGCCGGGGATGGGGATACGCAGTATTTT	CASSAGDGDTQYF
NA	NA	TRBV4-1	TRBJ1-1	TGCGCCAGCAGCCAGCCACAGGGTGGGGAAGCTTTCTTT	CASSQPQGGEAFF
NA	few	TRBV25-1	TRBJ2-3	TGTGCCAGCAGTACTCACGGGGAAATGGATACGCAGTATTTT	CASSTHGEMDTQYF
NA	NA	TRBV6-1	TRBJ1-3	TGTGCAACAACAACAGTCTCTGGAAACACCATATATTTT	CATTTVSGNTIYF
NA	few	TRBV6-1	TRBJ2-1	TGTGCCAGCAGTAAAGCAGGGTCGGTAGGCAATGAGCAGTTCTTC	CASSKAGSVGNEQFF
TRBD1	NA	TRBV7-2	TRBJ2-7	TGTGCCAGCAGCTTAGCGGGACAGGGTTACGAGCAGTACTTC	CASSLAGQGYEQYF
NA	medium-sized	TRBV7-9	TRBJ1-2	TGTGCCAGCAGCTTAATGTCAGACGCTGGAGGCTACACCTTC	CASSLMSDAGGYTF
TRBD1	medium-sized	TRBV23-1	TRBJ1-2	TGCGCCAGCAGTCACAGACAGGGATGGAGAGGCTACACCTTC	CASSHRQGWRGYTF
NA	medium-sized	TRBV27	TRBJ1-5	TGTGCCAGCAGTCTTAACAGGGCTAGCAATCAGCCCCAGCATTTT	CASSLNRASNQPQHF
TRBD1	once	TRBV5-6	TRBJ2-5	TGTGCCAGCAGCTTGTCCTTAGGGGGCGAAGAGACCCAGTACTTC	CASSLSLGGEETQYF
NA	medium-sized	TRBV7-2	TRBJ1-2	TGTGCCAGCAGCTTAGATCCCAGGGACGGCTACACCTTC	CASSLDPRDGYTF
NA	NA	TRBV20-1	TRBJ2-2	TGCAGTGCTAGAGCGTCAGCCTACACCGGGGAGCTGTTTTTT	CSARASAYTGELFF
NA	few	TRBV6-1	TRBJ2-5	TGTGCCAGCAGTCCCTCAAAAGAGACCCAGTACTTC	CASSPSKETQYF
NA	medium-sized	TRBV15	TRBJ2-3	TGTGCCACCAGCAGAGATTCATTCGGGGGTAGCACAGATACGCAGTATTTT	CATSRDSFGGSTDTQYF
TRBD1	few	TRBV7-7	TRBJ1-4	TGTGCCAGCAGCTGGGACAGGGGGAAGGTGGCAACTAATGAAAAACTGTTTTTT	CASSWDRGKVATNEKLFF
NA	few	TRBV21-1	TRBJ2-7	TGTGCCAGCAGCAAAGCGCTCCGGACAGACTCCTACGAGCAGTACTTC	CASSKALRTDSYEQYF
NA	few	TRBV7-9	TRBJ1-5	TGTGCCAGCAGCTTAGGTGTGGGTCCAGGCAATCAGCCCCAGCATTTT	CASSLGVGPGNQPQHF
TRBD2	few	TRBV5-1	TRBJ2-7	TGCGCCAGCAGACGGGTGGGGGGGAGGTTCTACGAGCAGTACTTC	CASRRVGGRFYEQYF
NA	few	TRBV5-4	TRBJ2-7	TGTGCCAGCAGCTTGGGGGGGCGCTACGAGCAGTACTTC	CASSLGGRYEQYF
TRBD2	NA	TRBV11-2	TRBJ2-3	TGTGCCAGCAGCTTATGGATCCCTAGCGGGGGGGGAGATACGCAGTATTTT	CASSLWIPSGGGDTQYF
NA	NA	TRBV20-1	TRBJ2-5	TGCAGTGCTAGGAAAGTTGGGGTAGGGGAGACCCAGTACTTC	CSARKVGVGETQYF
NA	NA	TRBV10-3	TRBJ2-5	TGTGCCATCAGTGAGAGGGTTGAAGAGACCCAGTACTTC	CAISERVEETQYF
NA	NA	TRBV6-1	TRBJ2-7	TGTGCCAGCAGCCGGGACTGGTACTACGAGCAGTACTTC	CASSRDWYYEQYF
TRBD1	few	TRBV5-6	TRBJ1-6	TGTGCCAGCAGCTTGGCCCTCGCGGGGACAGTGGGACAACTCTCACCCCTCCACTTT	CASSLALAGTVGQLSPLHF
TRBD1	few	TRBV10-1	TRBJ2-3	TGCGCCAGCGGTCTACAGGGGGCAGATACGCAGTATTTT	CASGLQGADTQYF
NA	few	TRBV5-4	TRBJ2-1	TGTGCCAGCAGCTTGGTTCAAAGAGGTGAGCAGTTCTTC	CASSLVQRGEQFF